Below are 7 T cell receptor beta chains sequenced from a single sample in a study of blood T cell repertoires in COVID-19 (TCRdb year 2020). The library was built by means of the immunoSEQ multiplex PCR assay. As stored in TCRdb, this immuneACCESS dataset retains in-frame rearrangements with V and J assigned. A fraction of the clones does not appear; measured against another copy, unresolved V genes explain less than half of the discrepancy, and the remainder lacks a known reason. The sample profile shows some 220,000 clones; around 81% of them were found once. About 6.3% of the sample rests with the top ten. The specimen was peripheral blood. All receptors come from a woman aged 55-69 years with active or convalescent COVID-19.

The chain employs TRBV18 and TRBJ2-1; 12 positions match TRBD1. Trimming took 10 bases from V and 7 from J; bases not matched to a gene: 14. The V gene's germline CDR1 is KGHSH and CDR2 LQKENI. The length of the CDR3 is 16 residues. The CDR3, as DNA: TGTGCCACCGATACCGGGACAGGGGGCTCGTGGAATGAGCAGTTCTTC. As protein: CATDTGTGGSWNEQFF.

The chain recombines TRBV2 with TRBJ2-7; 11 nucleotides align to TRBD2. Germline V gene lookup returns CDR1 SNHLY and CDR2 FYNNEI. This CDR3 comprises 14 residues. J was trimmed by 1 base and V by 7 bases; bases with no gene match: 3. CDR3 loop: CASKSSGGSYEQYV. For the CDR3, the DNA is TGTGCCAGCAAATCTAGCGGGGGGTCCTACGAGCAGTACGTC.

This clone is a singleton in its sample. J is TRBJ2-1 and V is TRBV1; TRBD1, the D gene given by the table, was not confirmed from the DNA. TRBV1 is classified as a pseudogene. The CDR3 has 15 amino acids. Written as DNA, the CDR3 is TGCACCAGCAGCCAAGCGGGACAGGGGGAAAATGAGCAGTTCTTC. It translates to CTSSQAGQGENEQFF.

The CDR3 DNA follows: TGTGCCAGCAGAGATACCTCGGGTCCCGCTTTTAATCAGCCCCAGCATTTT. It codes for CASRDTSGPAFNQPQHF. The V gene is TRBV28, the J gene TRBJ1-5; D is unresolved. Germline CDR1 is MDHEN and CDR2 is SYDVKM. Trimming pared 6 bases from V and 4 bases from J, leaving 22 bases between. This CDR3 contains 17 residues. Using reference TRBV28 and TRBJ1-5 for the parts outside the CDR3, the full variable domain is DVKVTQSSRYLVKRTGEKVFLECVQDMDHENMFWYRQDPGLGLRLIYFSYDVKMKEKGDIPEGYSVSREKKERFSLILESASTNQTSMYLCASRDTSGPAFNQPQHFGDGTRLSIL.

This sequence joins TRBV10-3 and TRBJ2-3; 13 bases are a match to TRBD2. With 8 bases clipped from V and 5 bases from J, the junction kept 7 bases outside the gene matches. The CDR3 has 15 amino acids. Germline assignment: CDR1 ENHRY and CDR2 SYGVKD. The CDR3 DNA follows: TGTGCCATCGCCAGGACTAGCGGGGGAAAAGATACGCAGTATTTT. Translated: CAIARTSGGKDTQYF.

The V call is TRBV11-2, the J call TRBJ1-1; unclear D gene. Germline CDR1 is SGHAT and CDR2 is FQNNGV. Trimming removed 1 base at V and 3 bases at J, with 12 bases between. This CDR3 is built from 15 residues. CDR3 coding DNA: TGTGCCAGCAGCTTAGTTCCCGGGGAGTACACTGAAGCTTTCTTT. Amino acids: CASSLVPGEYTEAFF.

This clone was detected only a few times. The rearrangement joins TRBV3-1 (or the pseudogene TRBV3-2) to TRBJ1-3; D is uncertain. Germline CDR1 is LGHDT and CDR2 is YNNKEL (reference sequence). V was cut by 0 bases and J by 0 bases, with 6 bases left in between. There are 15 residues in the CDR3. CDR3 sequence reads: CASSQEKYSGNTIYF. The CDR3 region has the DNA TGTGCCAGCAGCCAAGAAAAATACTCTGGAAACACCATATATTTT.